Listed below are T cell receptor beta chains from one sample, sequenced in a study of OX40 agonist ivuxolimab in advanced cancers. Assay used: immunoSEQ multiplex PCR; TCRdb lists only in-frame clones, some missing. The sample shows roughly 36,000 clones, about 74% of them seen only once. Sequenced material: CD4+ or CD8+ T cells sorted from blood, taken in a trial of the OX40 agonist ivuxolimab. Every receptor here comes from an adult with an advanced solid tumor such as melanoma, head and neck, liver or kidney cancer. Each CDR3 is given with its conserved first and last residue. D genes are given only for firm matches. Some rows mark clone size as missing; the rest say once, few, many or name a class of expanded clone.

V	size	J	D	DNA	CDR3
TRBV9	NA	TRBJ2-5	TRBD2	TGTGCCAGCAGCGATAGCGGGGGGGACGAGACCCAGTACTTC	CASSDSGGDETQYF
TRBV7-6	NA	TRBJ1-2	TRBD1	TGTGCCAGCAGCGCCGGGACAGTCTATGGCTACACCTTC	CASSAGTVYGYTF
TRBV6-6	NA	TRBJ1-1	NA	TGTGCCAGCAGTTCCCAAAACACTGAAGCTTTCTTT	CASSSQNTEAFF
TRBV2	NA	TRBJ2-1	NA	TGTGCCAGCAGTGAAGTTAGCCGGCCCTACAATGAGCAGTTCTTC	CASSEVSRPYNEQFF
TRBV30	NA	TRBJ1-3	NA	TGTGCCCTGGGATTTACTGGAAACACCATATATTTT	CALGFTGNTIYF
TRBV7-2	NA	TRBJ2-1	NA	TGTGCCAGCAGCTTTGGGGGAAGCTCCTACAATGAGCAGTTCTTC	CASSFGGSSYNEQFF
TRBV2	few	TRBJ1-1	NA	TGTGCCAGCAGGAAACTCGAGAACACTGAAGCTTTCTTT	CASRKLENTEAFF
TRBV19	NA	TRBJ2-3	TRBD2	TGTGCCAGTAGTATGACTAGCGGGGGCACAGATACGCAGTATTTT	CASSMTSGGTDTQYF
TRBV6-4	medium-sized	TRBJ2-6	NA	TGTGCCAGCAGTGACGGGGGCTCTGGGGCCAACGTCCTGACTTTC	CASSDGGSGANVLTF
TRBV29-1	NA	TRBJ2-2	TRBD1	TGCAGCGGGAAGACAGGGGGTGGGACCGGGGAGCTGTTTTTT	CSGKTGGGTGELFF
TRBV27	few	TRBJ2-1	NA	TGTGCCAGCAGTTTACAGGCCATCGGCAATGAGCAGTTCTTC	CASSLQAIGNEQFF
TRBV4-1	NA	TRBJ1-2	TRBD1	TGCGCCAGCAGCCAACCCACAGGGGATCGCTATGGCTACACCTTC	CASSQPTGDRYGYTF
TRBV5-5	NA	TRBJ1-6	NA	TGTGCCAGCAGCGGTACGACAGGCTCCTATAATTCACCCCTCCACTTT	CASSGTTGSYNSPLHF
TRBV7-2	NA	TRBJ2-1	NA	TGTGCCAGCAGCTTAGTTTCGCAGGGTACTTACAATGAGCAGTTCTTC	CASSLVSQGTYNEQFF
TRBV5-5	NA	TRBJ1-4	NA	TGTGCCAGCAGCTTGCTGCCAGGGCTTAATGAAAAACTGTTTTTT	CASSLLPGLNEKLFF
TRBV25-1	NA	TRBJ1-6	NA	TGTGCCAGCAGTGCTTCCGGGGATTCACCCCTCCACTTT	CASSASGDSPLHF
TRBV9	NA	TRBJ1-6	TRBD1	TGTGCCAGCAGCGTCACACAGGGGAATAATTCACCCCTCCACTTT	CASSVTQGNNSPLHF
TRBV6-5	few	TRBJ1-2	NA	TGTGCCAGCAGTTACAACGGTGACTATGGCTACACCTTC	CASSYNGDYGYTF
TRBV7-2	few	TRBJ1-1	NA	TGTGCCAGCAGCTTGACCAGGGGAGGCACTGAAGCTTTCTTT	CASSLTRGGTEAFF
TRBV7-3	once	TRBJ1-1	TRBD1	TGTGCCAGCAGCCGACAGGGCCTTATTGAAGCTTTCTTT	CASSRQGLIEAFF
TRBV19	NA	TRBJ2-7	NA	TGTGCCAGTAGTTCAGGAGGTATAGGGGTATACGAGCAGTACTTC	CASSSGGIGVYEQYF
TRBV18	NA	TRBJ2-1	NA	TGTGCCAGCTCACCCCCCGGCGGGGCAGAATCCTACAATGAGCAGTTCTTC	CASSPPGGAESYNEQFF
TRBV7-2	once	TRBJ2-5	NA	TGTGCCAGCAGACGACCCGCAGAGACCCAGTACTTC	CASRRPAETQYF
TRBV5-8	few	TRBJ1-1	NA	TGTGCCAGCAGCCTCCACAGCAGGACTGAAGCTTTCTTT	CASSLHSRTEAFF
TRBV5-1	NA	TRBJ2-1	NA	TGCGCCAGCAGCTTGGAGGGGGGCCGCCACAATGAGCAGTTCTTC	CASSLEGGRHNEQFF
TRBV27	NA	TRBJ2-5	NA	TGTGCCAGCAGTTTCGCCCCTGAAGAGACCCAGTACTTC	CASSFAPEETQYF
TRBV10-2	few	TRBJ1-4	TRBD1	TGCGCCAGCAGTGATGAGGGACAGGGCCCCAGGGCGAATGAAAAACTGTTTTTT	CASSDEGQGPRANEKLFF
TRBV7-9	NA	TRBJ2-5	NA	TGTGCCAGCAGCTTAGCGACAGGAGTGGAGACCCAGTACTTC	CASSLATGVETQYF
TRBV5-1	NA	TRBJ2-7	TRBD2	TGCGCCAGCAGCCCGAGGACTAGCGGGAGGAGCTCCTACGAGCAGTACTTC	CASSPRTSGRSSYEQYF
TRBV5-1	NA	TRBJ2-3	NA	TGCGCCAGCAGCTTGGAGGGGTATACGCAGTATTTT	CASSLEGYTQYF
TRBV18	NA	TRBJ1-2	NA	TGTGCCAGCTCTCCCGGGATCTATGGCTACACCTTC	CASSPGIYGYTF
TRBV19	NA	TRBJ1-6	NA	TGTGCCAGTAGTCTGGGCTCCTATAATTCACCCCTCCACTTT	CASSLGSYNSPLHF
TRBV11-1	few	TRBJ1-1	NA	TGTGCCAGCAGCTTACTGGGACGAGAAGCTTTCTTT	CASSLLGREAFF
TRBV6-6	once	TRBJ1-1	NA	TGTGCCAGCAGTCGAAGGGGGGACACTGAAGCTTTCTTT	CASSRRGDTEAFF
TRBV4-2	NA	TRBJ2-3	TRBD2	TGTGCCAGCAGCCAGTCTAGCGGGGGGCGCACTACGCAGTATTTT	CASSQSSGGRTTQYF
TRBV20-1	NA	TRBJ1-1	NA	TGCAGTGTGGCCTTGAACACTGAAGCTTTCTTT	CSVALNTEAFF
TRBV21-1	NA	TRBJ2-1	NA	TGTGCCAGCAGCAAAGCTAAAGACAGGGGGCGCTTAGGGCCAGGAGGGTCCTACAATGAGCAGTTCTTC	CASSKAKDRGRLGPGGSYNEQFF
TRBV5-8	NA	TRBJ1-2	TRBD1	TGTGCCAGCAGCTTGGCCGGCAGGGGGCCAGTCTATGGCTACACCTTC	CASSLAGRGPVYGYTF
TRBV27	NA	TRBJ2-3	NA	TGTGCCAGCAGTTTAAGGACGCCCTCTTTCACAGATACGCAGTATTTT	CASSLRTPSFTDTQYF
TRBV6-5	NA	TRBJ2-7	NA	TGTGCCAGCAGTTACGGCAGGGGCACCTACGAGCAGTACTTC	CASSYGRGTYEQYF
TRBV9	NA	TRBJ1-2	TRBD1	TGTGCCAGCAGATCCCTTTCAGGGGGTGGCTACACCTTC	CASRSLSGGGYTF
TRBV9	medium-sized	TRBJ1-1	TRBD1	TGTGCCAGCAGCGGGGCGACAGGGAAAGCTTTCTTT	CASSGATGKAFF
TRBV6-5	NA	TRBJ1-1	NA	TGTGCCAGCAGTTACTCGATAACTGAAGCTTTCTTT	CASSYSITEAFF
TRBV30	few	TRBJ1-2	TRBD1	TGTGCCTGGAGTGTAAAGCGGGACAGGGATCGAAGCTACACCTTC	CAWSVKRDRDRSYTF
TRBV29-1	NA	TRBJ2-1	NA	TGCAGCGTTGTACATCTCAATGAGCAGTTCTTC	CSVVHLNEQFF
TRBV15	NA	TRBJ1-5	NA	TGTGCCACCAGCAGAGACGGGGCGATCAATCAGCCCCAGCATTTT	CATSRDGAINQPQHF
TRBV30	NA	TRBJ2-1	NA	TGTGCCTGGAGTGTTGCGGGGGCTGGCCGCTCCTACAATGAGCAGTTCTTC	CAWSVAGAGRSYNEQFF
TRBV5-6	NA	TRBJ2-1	TRBD2	TGTGCCAGCAGAGCGGGAAGGGGCTCCTACAATGAGCAGTTCTTC	CASRAGRGSYNEQFF
TRBV5-4	NA	TRBJ2-5	TRBD1	TGTGCCAGCAGGCGGACAGGGAGCGGAACAGAGACCCAGTACTTC	CASRRTGSGTETQYF
TRBV5-1	medium-sized	TRBJ2-2	NA	TGCGCCAGCAGACTGGACTCCGGGGTATCGAACACCGGGGAGCTGTTTTTT	CASRLDSGVSNTGELFF
TRBV27	NA	TRBJ2-2	NA	TGTGCCAGCAGCCGACAGGTCTGGGGCACCGGGGAGCTGTTTTTT	CASSRQVWGTGELFF
TRBV7-9	NA	TRBJ1-1	NA	TGTGCCAGCAGCTTAGGGTGGACTGAAGCTTTCTTT	CASSLGWTEAFF
TRBV19	NA	TRBJ1-5	NA	TGTGCCAGTAATCCGGGACAAAGAAATCAGCCCCAGCATTTT	CASNPGQRNQPQHF
TRBV6-4	NA	TRBJ2-5	TRBD1	TGTGCCAGCAGTGAGGGACAGGGTGGACAAGAGACCCAGTACTTC	CASSEGQGGQETQYF
TRBV30	NA	TRBJ1-2	NA	TGTGCCAGATCGGGGGAAGACTATGGCTACACCTTC	CARSGEDYGYTF
TRBV19	once	TRBJ1-5	NA	TGTGCCAGTAGTATTCAGGGTCATCAGCCCCAGCATTTT	CASSIQGHQPQHF
TRBV30	NA	TRBJ1-4	NA	TGTGCCTGGGGAACAGGCGGGTTTAATGAAAAACTGTTTTTT	CAWGTGGFNEKLFF
TRBV28	NA	TRBJ2-2	NA	TGTGCCAGCAGCCTGGGGGGCACCGGGGAGCTGTTTTTT	CASSLGGTGELFF
TRBV7-3	NA	TRBJ1-5	NA	TGTGCCAGCAGCCCATTTCAAGGGGGGCCCCAGCATTTT	CASSPFQGGPQHF